These T cell receptor beta chains were read from a single sample in a study of cytomegalovirus exposure and HLA in healthy donors. The repertoire was sequenced with immunoSEQ multiplex PCR; TCRdb's copy has only in-frame clones and lacks some. This sample has 200,000 to 300,000 clones, with 82% found just once. The sample comprised PBMCs. Receptor source: a woman aged 40 to 50 in good health and CMV-seropositive. Each CDR3 is given with its conserved first and last residue. Fields, in order: D gene, clone size, V gene, J gene, CDR3 protein, CDR3 DNA. The D gene is left open where the match is weak. Clone size is given for some rows only: seen once, a few or many times, or a class if the clone is expanded.

>TRBD2|NA|TRBV2|TRBJ2-5
CASPLLAGAGETQYF
TGTGCCAGCCCCCTCTTAGCGGGAGCGGGGGAGACCCAGTACTTC
>TRBD1|once|TRBV30|TRBJ1-3
CASTLLNRDSSGNTIYF
TGTGCCAGTACTCTATTAAATCGGGACAGCTCTGGAAACACCATATATTTT
>NA|NA|TRBV7-2|TRBJ1-1
CASSLAGARTEAFF
TGTGCCAGCAGCTTAGCGGGGGCCCGCACTGAAGCTTTCTTT
>TRBD1|few|TRBV7-2|TRBJ2-2
CASSLGRGFSGGELFF
TGTGCCAGCAGCTTAGGCAGGGGGTTCAGTGGCGGGGAGCTGTTTTTT
>TRBD1|NA|TRBV11-2|TRBJ2-7
CASTRGGQGTYEQYF
TGTGCCAGCACAAGGGGGGGACAGGGGACCTACGAGCAGTACTTC
>TRBD2|NA|TRBV7-3|TRBJ2-5
CASSLTGGGSETQYF
TGTGCCAGCAGCTTAACCGGGGGAGGGTCGGAGACCCAGTACTTC
>NA|NA|TRBV18|TRBJ1-6
CASSLRQATNSPLHF
TGTGCCAGCTCACTCCGACAGGCCACAAATTCACCCCTCCACTTT
>NA|NA|TRBV5-5|TRBJ1-1
CASSPGYLNTEAFF
TGTGCCAGCAGCCCAGGGTATTTGAACACTGAAGCTTTCTTT
>TRBD1|few|TRBV19|TRBJ1-1
CASRIGQGNAEAFF
TGTGCCAGTAGGATAGGACAGGGGAACGCTGAAGCTTTCTTT
>TRBD2|NA|TRBV9|TRBJ2-5
CASSPTSGGRQETQYF
TGTGCCAGCAGCCCAACTAGCGGGGGCCGCCAAGAGACCCAGTACTTC
>NA|NA|TRBV6-5|TRBJ1-2
CASSYSRQPNYGYTF
TGTGCCAGCAGTTACTCGAGGCAGCCGAACTATGGCTACACCTTC
>NA|NA|TRBV2|TRBJ2-7
CASSDSGRAPYEQYF
TGTGCCAGCAGTGATTCAGGCAGGGCGCCCTACGAGCAGTACTTC
>TRBD2|NA|TRBV11-3|TRBJ2-3
CASNGLASTDTQYF
TGTGCCAGCAACGGACTAGCGAGCACAGATACGCAGTATTTT
>NA|once|TRBV12-5|TRBJ2-7
CASGLVPQGYEQYF
TGTGCTAGTGGTTTGGTACCACAGGGTTACGAGCAGTACTTC
>TRBD2|NA|TRBV9|TRBJ2-7
CASSGGQRGPFRGEQYF
TGTGCCAGCAGCGGGGGGCAGCGGGGGCCGTTCCGGGGCGAGCAGTACTTC
>TRBD2|NA|TRBV30|TRBJ2-2
CAWSVAGAATGELFF
TGTGCCTGGAGTGTAGCGGGGGCCGCCACCGGGGAGCTGTTTTTT
>NA|NA|TRBV5-6|TRBJ2-1
CASTRQGSYNEQFF
TGTGCCAGCACTCGGCAGGGCTCCTACAATGAGCAGTTCTTC
>NA|NA|TRBV19|TRBJ1-2
CASSGRGLYGYTF
TGTGCCAGTAGTGGGCGGGGCCTCTATGGCTACACCTTC
>NA|NA|TRBV7-2|TRBJ2-7
CASTKGGTYEQYF
TGTGCCAGCACCAAGGGGGGGACCTACGAGCAGTACTTC
>TRBD2|NA|TRBV7-2|TRBJ2-5
CASSSSLGLELDF
TGTGCCAGCAGTTCTTCTTTGGGACTAGAATTGGACTTC
>TRBD2|NA|TRBV2|TRBJ2-7
CATRGLAGEIEQYF
TGTGCCACCAGAGGACTAGCGGGAGAAATTGAGCAGTACTTC
>NA|NA|TRBV27|TRBJ1-6
CASRDDRYNSPLHF
TGTGCCAGCAGGGATGACAGATATAATTCACCCCTCCACTTT
>NA|NA|TRBV6-5|TRBJ1-2
CASSYVAQGYGYTF
TGTGCCAGCAGTTACGTGGCACAGGGCTATGGTTACACCTTC
>TRBD2|NA|TRBV30|TRBJ2-3
CAWTLAGGRTDTQYF
TGTGCCTGGACTTTGGCGGGAGGACGCACAGATACGCAGTATTTT
>TRBD2|NA|TRBV7-8|TRBJ2-3
CASRPREGLAGSTDTQYF
TGTGCCAGCAGACCTCGAGAGGGACTAGCGGGGAGCACAGATACGCAGTATTTT
>NA|NA|TRBV27|TRBJ1-2
CASSSASIDRSNYGYTF
TGTGCCAGCAGTTCCGCCTCGATTGACAGGTCAAACTATGGCTACACCTTC
>NA|NA|TRBV4-3|TRBJ1-2
CASSQEPGVLKGYTF
TGCGCCAGCAGCCAAGAGCCGGGAGTTCTTAAGGGCTACACCTTC
>NA|NA|TRBV15|TRBJ1-4
CATSRDYREGGEKLFF
TGTGCCACCAGCAGAGACTACAGGGAGGGTGGTGAAAAACTGTTTTTT
>TRBD2|NA|TRBV4-1|TRBJ2-5
CARERLAGGPGRETQYF
TGCGCCAGGGAGCGTCTAGCGGGAGGGCCGGGTCGGGAGACCCAGTACTTC
>TRBD1|NA|TRBV27|TRBJ1-1
CASSLFSTGGGEAFF
TGTGCCAGCAGTTTATTCTCAACAGGGGGCGGGGAAGCTTTCTTT
>TRBD2|many|TRBV19|TRBJ2-7
CASSVRLAGEEPYEQYF
TGTGCCAGTAGTGTTAGACTAGCGGGAGAAGAACCCTACGAGCAGTACTTC
>TRBD1|NA|TRBV7-8|TRBJ1-1
CASSPGQKNTEAFF
TGTGCCAGCAGCCCGGGACAGAAGAACACTGAAGCTTTCTTT
>TRBD2|NA|TRBV10-2|TRBJ2-7
CASTPAGGTGSYEQYF
TGCGCCAGCACCCCAGCCGGGGGGACTGGCTCCTACGAGCAGTACTTC
>TRBD2|NA|TRBV4-1|TRBJ2-7
CASSQGPAGPYEQYF
TGCGCCAGCAGCCAAGGGCCAGCGGGGCCCTACGAGCAGTACTTC
>NA|NA|TRBV6-1|TRBJ2-5
CASSSGMQETQYF
TGTGCCAGCAGCTCAGGCATGCAAGAGACCCAGTACTTC